Given below is one T cell receptor (beta chain) in context. The CDR3 has 15 amino acids. CDR1 SGHRS and CDR2 YFSETQ come from the germline V gene. The V and J ends lost 4 bases and 3 bases, in that order; junction bases with no gene match: 10. The data were obtained in a study of blood T cell repertoires in COVID-19. In the study overall: Samples came from the United States, Italy and Spain, spanning acute and convalescent COVID-19. The cDNA or gDNA used as material had been derived from T cells, B-cell-depleted T cells, or PBMCs.

The assay was immunoSEQ multiplex PCR, and TCRdb's table has in-frame clones only and misses some. Among under 250,000 clones listed, around 80% were seen once. Material for sequencing was peripheral blood. V usage is TRBV5-1 and J usage is TRBJ2-7; 7 bases line up with TRBD2. This sequence was found in a woman aged 40-49 years with acute or convalescent COVID-19. Here the CDR3 DNA reads TGCGCCAGCAGCACATCCCGGGACTACGACTACGAGCAGTACTTC. Residues: CASSTSRDYDYEQYF.